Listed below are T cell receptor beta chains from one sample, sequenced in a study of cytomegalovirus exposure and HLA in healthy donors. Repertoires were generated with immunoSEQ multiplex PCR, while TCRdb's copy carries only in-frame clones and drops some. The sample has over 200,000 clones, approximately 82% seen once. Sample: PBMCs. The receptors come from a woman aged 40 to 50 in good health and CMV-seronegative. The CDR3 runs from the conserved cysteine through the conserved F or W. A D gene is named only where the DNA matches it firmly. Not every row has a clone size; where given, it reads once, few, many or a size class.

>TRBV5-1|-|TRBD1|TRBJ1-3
TGCGCCAGCAGCTTCGGGAGGGGGCCTGGTGGAAACACCATATATTTT
CASSFGRGPGGNTIYF
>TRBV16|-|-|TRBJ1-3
TGTGCCAGCAGCCCCAGCATGGGCGGAAACACCATATATTTT
CASSPSMGGNTIYF
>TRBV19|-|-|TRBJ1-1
TGTGCCAGTAGTGCAACGCACAGGGTCACTGAAGCTTTCTTT
CASSATHRVTEAFF
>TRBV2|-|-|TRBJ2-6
TGTGCCAGCACGAGGAGCTCATTATCTGGGGCCAACGTCCTGACTTTC
CASTRSSLSGANVLTF
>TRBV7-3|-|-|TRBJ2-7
TGTGCCAGCAGCTCTTGGGACAAGACCGAGCAGTACTTC
CASSSWDKTEQYF
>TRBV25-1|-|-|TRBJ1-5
TGTGCCAGCAGTAAGCAGGGGAATCAGCCCCAGCATTTT
CASSKQGNQPQHF
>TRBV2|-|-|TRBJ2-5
TGTGCCAGCAGTGAATGGGGGCGGGAGAGCGGCCAGTACTTC
CASSEWGRESGQYF
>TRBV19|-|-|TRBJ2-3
TGTGCCAGTAGTATATCGGCTAGCAATCCGCAGTATTTT
CASSISASNPQYF
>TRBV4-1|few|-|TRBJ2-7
TGCGCCAGCAGCCAAGATCCAGGGGCCTCCTACGAGCAGTACTTC
CASSQDPGASYEQYF
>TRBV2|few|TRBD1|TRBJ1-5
TGTGCCAGCAGGGGAGGGACAGGGAGCAATCAGCCCCAGCATTTT
CASRGGTGSNQPQHF
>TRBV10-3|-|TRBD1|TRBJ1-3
TGTGCCATCAGTGGGGACAGGGCTGGAAACACCATATATTTT
CAISGDRAGNTIYF
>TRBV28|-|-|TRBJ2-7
TGTGCCAGCAGATCCATCTACGAGCAGTACTTC
CASRSIYEQYF
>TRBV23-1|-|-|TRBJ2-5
TGCGCCAGCAGTCAATCGGGGAGACAGGTACAAGAGACCCAGTACTTC
CASSQSGRQVQETQYF
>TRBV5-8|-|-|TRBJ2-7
TGTGCCAGCAGCTTCTGGAGTCGGGACAACTACGAGCAGTACTTC
CASSFWSRDNYEQYF
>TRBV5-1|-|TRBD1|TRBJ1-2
TGCGCCAGCAGCACCGGGACAGGGAGGGCCTTGGGCTACACCTTC
CASSTGTGRALGYTF
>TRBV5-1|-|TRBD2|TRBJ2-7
TGCGCCAGCAGCCCGGGACTAGCGGGGGGCATCTACGAGCAGTACTTC
CASSPGLAGGIYEQYF
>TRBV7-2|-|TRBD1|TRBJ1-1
TGTGCCAGCAGCGGACCCGGGACAGGGGGCGGTGAAGCTTTCTTT
CASSGPGTGGGEAFF
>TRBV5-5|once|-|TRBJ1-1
TGTGCCAGCAGCTTGGAAGGGATTCGGGGTGAAGCTTTCTTT
CASSLEGIRGEAFF
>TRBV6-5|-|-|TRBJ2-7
TGTGCCAGCAGTTGGCAGGGGTTAAGCTCCTACGAGCAGTACTTC
CASSWQGLSSYEQYF
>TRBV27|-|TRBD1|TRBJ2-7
TGTGCCAGCAGTTCGGGGACAGGGCACTACGAGCAGTACTTC
CASSSGTGHYEQYF
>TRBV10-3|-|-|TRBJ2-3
TGTGCCACCGCGTCATCGAGCACAGATACGCAGTATTTT
CATASSSTDTQYF
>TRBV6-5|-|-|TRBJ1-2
TGTGCCAGCAGTTACACCCCCCGCCCGGGGGTCTATGGCTACACCTTC
CASSYTPRPGVYGYTF
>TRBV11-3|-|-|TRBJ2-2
TGTGCCAGCAGCTTTGCAGGTCCTACCGCGAACACCGGGGAGCTGTTTTTT
CASSFAGPTANTGELFF
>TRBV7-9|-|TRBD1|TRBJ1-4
TGTGCCAGCAGCGTTGATCCGGGACAGGGGAGGGAAAAACTGTTTTTT
CASSVDPGQGREKLFF
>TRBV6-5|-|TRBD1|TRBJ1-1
TGTGCCAGCAGTTACGGACAGGTGTGGACTGAAGCTTTCTTT
CASSYGQVWTEAFF